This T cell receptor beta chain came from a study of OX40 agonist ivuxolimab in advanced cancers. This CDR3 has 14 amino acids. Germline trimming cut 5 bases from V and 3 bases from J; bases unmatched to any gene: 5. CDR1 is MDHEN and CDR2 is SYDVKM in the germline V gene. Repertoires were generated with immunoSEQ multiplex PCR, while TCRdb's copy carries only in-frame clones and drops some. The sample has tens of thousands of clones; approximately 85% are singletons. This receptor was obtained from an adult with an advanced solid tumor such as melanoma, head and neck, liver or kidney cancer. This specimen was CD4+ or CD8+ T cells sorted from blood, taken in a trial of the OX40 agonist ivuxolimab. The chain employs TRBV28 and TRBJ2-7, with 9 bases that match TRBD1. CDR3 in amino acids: CASSGGQGVYEQYF. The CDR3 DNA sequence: TGTGCCAGCAGTGGGGGACAGGGCGTCTACGAGCAGTACTTC.